This entry lists 30 T cell receptor beta chains sequenced from one sample in a study of T cell changes during pregnancy in multiple sclerosis. Repertoires were generated with immunoSEQ multiplex PCR, while TCRdb's copy carries only in-frame clones and drops some. Among tens of thousands of clones listed, 94% were seen once. Here the sequenced sample was CD4+ T cells from peripheral blood mononuclear cells, taken after pregnancy. The receptor source for this set is a female donor with multiple sclerosis, enrolled in a pregnancy study.

The chain recombines TRBV5-1 with TRBJ2-5, with 8 nucleotides matching TRBD2. The germline gives CDR1 SGHRS, CDR2 YFSETQ. V lost 4 bases to trimming and J lost 5 bases; unmatched junction nucleotides: 7. The CDR3 totals 14 residues. CDR3 protein: CASSRGRPKETQYF. The CDR3, as DNA: TGCGCCAGCAGCCGCGGGAGGCCTAAGGAGACCCAGTACTTC.

This chain links TRBV7-2 with TRBJ1-2; TRBD1 matches 8 bases. The CDR3 is made up of 16 amino acids. Germline V CDR1 and CDR2: SGHTA, FQGNSA. V shed 1 base, J shed 4 bases, and the junction held 8 bases outside the gene matches. The CDR3 reads CASSLDWQGARYGYTF. In DNA, the CDR3 is TGTGCCAGCAGCTTAGATTGGCAGGGGGCTCGCTATGGCTACACCTTC.

The chain recombines TRBV27 with TRBJ2-7, with D tentatively TRBD1 (6 bases). V lost 5 bases and J 3 bases, leaving 14 bases between the germline ends. CDR1 is MNHEY and CDR2 is SMNVEV in the germline V gene (reference sequence). The CDR3 spans 14 residues. The CDR3 DNA follows: TGTGCCAGCAGTGTCTCGGGACAAAGCTACGAGCAGTACTTC. Translation gives CASSVSGQSYEQYF.

This clone was recorded only once. The chain carries TRBV6-6 and TRBJ2-1; the match to TRBD1 covers 8 bases. Germline CDR1 reads MNHNY; CDR2 reads SVGAGI (reference sequence). CDR3 size: 13 residues. With V trimmed by 8 bases and J by 3 bases, 3 bases remained unmatched. The DNA of the CDR3 is TGTGCCAGCGCAGGGGGCTTCTACAATGAGCAGTTCTTC. Protein: CASAGGFYNEQFF.

V and J are TRBV9 and TRBJ2-3; the match to TRBD2 covers 7 bases. Germline trimming cut 0 bases from V and 2 bases from J; bases unmatched to any gene: 3. Per the germline V gene, CDR1 is SGDLS and CDR2 is YYNGEE. CDR3 length equals 15 residues. The CDR3, as DNA: TGTGCCAGCAGCGTAGGGGGGACTATCACAGATACGCAGTATTTT. Protein: CASSVGGTITDTQYF.

The chain carries TRBV11-2 and TRBJ2-1; TRBD1 is a possible D gene (7 bases). CDR1 is SGHAT and CDR2 is FQNNGV in the germline V gene. CDR3 length equals 13 residues. The germline V and J ends were trimmed by 5 bases and 10 bases, with 15 bases remaining between them. The CDR3 sequence is CASSVQGGGEQFF. The CDR3 bases are TGTGCCAGCAGCGTCCAGGGGGGAGGCGAGCAGTTCTTC.

The chain recombines TRBV6-5 with TRBJ2-1; D is perhaps TRBD1 (5 bases). The V end was cut by 2 bases, the J end by 0 bases, with 11 bases between. This CDR3 has 16 residues. CDR1 is MNHEY, CDR2 SVGAGI, per germline. CDR3 sequence: CASSYKTGISYNEQFF. The CDR3 region has the DNA TGTGCCAGCAGTTACAAAACAGGAATCTCCTACAATGAGCAGTTCTTC.

The CDR3 coding sequence is TGTGCCAGCAGCCAAGCGGGAGGCCCCTCCTACGAGCAGTACTTC. Its translation is CASSQAGGPSYEQYF. V usage is TRBV7-9 and J usage is TRBJ2-7, with 9 bases matching TRBD2. Trimming removed 5 bases from V and 0 bases from J; junction bases left unmatched: 5. CDR3 length: 15 amino acids. Germline V gene data show CDR1 as SEHNR and CDR2 as FQNEAQ (reference sequence).

This clone was recorded only once. The chain employs TRBV9 and TRBJ2-1; D may be TRBD2 (6 bases). This CDR3 is 14 amino acids long. V lost 3 bases, J lost 7 bases, and 14 bases lay in between. Germline V gene data show CDR1 as SGDLS and CDR2 as YYNGEE. The CDR3 DNA is TGTGCCAGCAGCGAGCGCGGGATCGGGAATGAGCAGTTCTTC. It is translated as CASSERGIGNEQFF.

This chain links TRBV28 with TRBJ1-3, with 8 bases identical to TRBD1. CDR3 size: 14 residues. The germline V gene has CDR1 MDHEN and CDR2 SYDVKM. V was pared by 8 bases and J by 1 base, with 4 bases of the junction left unmatched. CDR3 sequence reads: CASGDRKSGNTIYF. CDR3 nucleotides: TGTGCCAGCGGGGACAGGAAGTCTGGAAACACCATATATTTT.

The chain is built from TRBV28 and TRBJ2-7; 10 nucleotides match TRBD1. The CDR3 loop spans 17 amino acids. Germline CDR1 MDHEN, CDR2 SYDVKM. V lost 1 base to trimming and J lost 1 base; unmatched junction nucleotides: 7. CDR3 amino acids: CASSLFPTGGASYEQYF. Here the CDR3 DNA reads TGTGCCAGCAGTTTATTCCCGACAGGGGGCGCATCCTACGAGCAGTACTTC. The full variable domain, completed using reference TRBV28 and TRBJ2-7, is DVKVTQSSRYLVKRTGEKVFLECVQDMDHENMFWYRQDPGLGLRLIYFSYDVKMKEKGDIPEGYSVSREKKERFSLILESASTNQTSMYLCASSLFPTGGASYEQYFGPGTRLTVT.

The rearrangement uses TRBV5-1 and TRBJ1-1; the D is unclear. V was pared by 4 bases and J by 1 base, with 8 bases between. CDR1 is SGHRS, CDR2 YFSETQ, per germline. The CDR3 extends over 13 amino acids. This chain's CDR3 is CASSPTRNTEAFF. CDR3 nucleotide sequence: TGCGCCAGCAGCCCGACAAGGAACACTGAAGCTTTCTTT.

The chain carries TRBV6-1 and TRBJ2-7, with TRBD2 as a possible D gene (5 bases). There are 11 residues in the CDR3. The germline V gene encodes CDR1 MNHNS and CDR2 SASEGT. Trimming left V 2 bases short and J 7 bases short, with 6 bases between. CDR3 residues: CASSERREQYF. For the CDR3, the DNA is TGTGCCAGCAGTGAAAGGAGGGAGCAGTACTTC.

The V and J genes are TRBV28 and TRBJ1-5; the D gene is possibly TRBD1 (6 bases). The CDR3 has 14 residues. Trimming shortened V by 9 bases and J by 1 base, and 13 bases separated the two germline ends. Germline-derived CDR1 and CDR2 are MDHEN and SYDVKM. CDR3 in amino acids: CASQGLVSNQPQHF. The CDR3 DNA reads as TGTGCCAGTCAGGGGTTGGTAAGCAATCAGCCCCAGCATTTT.

The V and J genes are TRBV29-1 and TRBJ1-6; the D gene is possibly TRBD1 (6 bases). CDR1 SQVTM and CDR2 ANQGSEA come from the germline V gene. The CDR3 loop spans 12 amino acids. V lost 7 bases to trimming and J lost 7 bases, with 11 bases between them. In DNA form, the CDR3 reads TGCAGCGCCGGACAGCCGAATTCACCCCTCCACTTT. It specifies CSAGQPNSPLHF.

The genes are TRBV9 and TRBJ2-1, with D possibly TRBD1 on 5 matching bases. Germline lookup yields CDR1 SGDLS and CDR2 YYNGEE. Trimming stripped 0 bases from V and 5 bases from J, with 15 bases between. The CDR3 length is 16 residues. Here the CDR3 DNA reads TGTGCCAGCAGCGTAGGTCACAGGTGGCCTGACAATGAGCAGTTCTTC. Residues: CASSVGHRWPDNEQFF.

The chain links TRBV27 to TRBJ2-7, with TRBD1 as a possible D gene (5 bases). The CDR3 sequence is 17 residues long. V was cut by 0 bases and J by 1 base, with 16 bases left in between. Looked up from germline, CDR1 is MNHEY and CDR2 is SMNVEV (reference sequence). Written as DNA, the CDR3 is TGTGCCAGCAGTTTATCGCACCCGACAGATATTTCCTACGAGCAGTACTTC. Its protein is CASSLSHPTDISYEQYF.

Here the CDR3 DNA reads TGTGCCAGCAGCCAAGATTCCCGGCTAGATCAGCCCCAGCATTTT. Translating it yields CASSQDSRLDQPQHF. The rearrangement links TRBV4-2 to TRBJ1-5; no clear D. V dropped 0 bases and J dropped 5 bases, with 11 bases sitting between them. Germline loops: CDR1 LGHNA, CDR2 YNFKEQ. The CDR3 covers 15 residues.

This clone has just one count. The genes are TRBV6-1 and TRBJ1-2; D is unclear. Trimming removed 7 bases from V and 3 bases from J, with 9 bases in between. This CDR3 region has 12 residues. Germline V gives CDR1 MNHNS, CDR2 SASEGT. In nucleotides, the CDR3 is TGTGCCAGCAACCGGGGTGACTATGGCTACACCTTC. Amino acids: CASNRGDYGYTF.

The chain has TRBV7-2 and TRBJ1-2, with 7 bases lining up with TRBD1. CDR3 length equals 16 residues. Germline CDR1 is SGHTA and CDR2 is FQGNSA. Trimming at V came to 5 bases and at J to 4 bases, leaving 13 bases not matched to a gene. CDR3 nucleotides: TGTGCCAGCAGCCTAACTGAGAGACAGGGTAGCTATGGCTACACCTTC. Amino acid sequence: CASSLTERQGSYGYTF. The entire variable domain, with the rest obtained from reference TRBV7-2 and TRBJ1-2, is as follows: GAGVSQSPSNKVTEKGKDVELRCDPISGHTALYWYRQSLGQGLEFLIYFQGNSAPDKSGLPSDRFSAERTGGSVSTLTIQRTQQEDSAVYLCASSLTERQGSYGYTFGSGTRLTVV.

V and J are TRBV6-4 and TRBJ2-2; D is possibly TRBD2 (7 bases). CDR1 and CDR2 (germline): MRHNA, SNTAGT. Trimming pared 5 bases from V and 4 bases from J, leaving 11 bases between. The CDR3 extends over 14 amino acids. The CDR3 region has the DNA TGTGCCAGCAGTCACGGGGGGCGCACCGGGGAGCTGTTTTTT. Its protein product is CASSHGGRTGELFF.

The V and J genes are TRBV28 and TRBJ2-1; 7 bases match TRBD1. The CDR3 contains 16 residues. Losses at the gene ends were 6 bases for V and 2 bases for J; bases not matched to a gene: 10. The V gene's germline CDR1 is MDHEN and CDR2 SYDVKM. For the CDR3, the DNA is TGTGCCAGCAGGACAGGGTCGCTAATTACCTACAATGAGCAGTTCTTC. The encoded protein is CASRTGSLITYNEQFF.

This chain uses TRBV10-3 with TRBJ1-1; 7 nucleotides line up with TRBD1. The junction had 9 bases not matched to a gene; V was cut back by 10 bases and J by 1 base. Germline V gene sequence: CDR1 ENHRY, CDR2 SYGVKD. The CDR3 length is 14 residues. The CDR3 DNA follows: TGTGCCACAGGGGGAACAGGGTCGAACACTGAAGCTTTCTTT. It translates to CATGGTGSNTEAFF.

This clone appeared a single time. The CDR3 loop reads CASSSNLVKETQYF. Here the CDR3 DNA reads TGTGCCAGCAGTTCCAACCTAGTCAAAGAGACCCAGTACTTC. This chain uses TRBV28 with TRBJ2-5; D uncertain. The CDR3 length is 14 residues. The germline V and J ends were trimmed by 4 bases and 3 bases, with 12 bases remaining between them. Germline-derived CDR1 and CDR2 are MDHEN and SYDVKM.

The rearrangement uses TRBV18 and TRBJ1-1; D remains ambiguous. CDR1 is KGHSH and CDR2 is LQKENI in the germline V gene. V was trimmed by 3 bases and J by 1 base, leaving 9 bases between them. The CDR3 runs to 14 residues. CDR3 amino acids: CASSPMSGNTEAFF. CDR3 nucleotides: TGTGCCAGCTCACCCATGAGTGGGAACACTGAAGCTTTCTTT.

The chain has TRBV27 and TRBJ2-5; D may be TRBD1 (6 bases). Germline V lookup: CDR1 MNHEY, CDR2 SMNVEV (reference sequence). Deletions cut 2 bases from V and 0 bases from J, with 16 bases between. This CDR3 is 17 amino acids long. The CDR3 reads CASSLVGAGAHQETQYF. Here the CDR3 DNA reads TGTGCCAGCAGTTTAGTAGGCGCAGGGGCCCACCAAGAGACCCAGTACTTC.

This clone showed up just once. The chain employs TRBV6-1 and TRBJ1-4; 7 bases map to TRBD1. CDR1 and CDR2 from the germline V gene are MNHNS and SASEGT. This CDR3 comprises 14 residues. The V segment lost 4 bases and the J segment 3 bases; nucleotides outside the gene matches: 2. CDR3 nucleotide sequence: TGTGCCAGCAGTGGAGGGACAGCTAATGAAAAACTGTTTTTT. This codes for CASSGGTANEKLFF.

This clone came up a few times. The V call is TRBV21-1, the J call TRBJ1-2; TRBD1 is the table's D call, not checked against the DNA. TRBV21-1 is a pseudogene. The CDR3 covers 15 residues. The CDR3 sequence is CASSRGQGLNYGYTF. CDR3 nucleotide sequence: TGTGCCAGCAGCAGGGGACAAGGTCTTAACTATGGCTACACCTTC.

The J gene is TRBJ2-1, the V gene TRBV2; 14 bases align to TRBD2. CDR1 and CDR2 (germline): SNHLY, FYNNEI. The CDR3 totals 19 residues. The junction had 12 bases not matched to a gene; V was cut back by 6 bases and J by 2 bases. The CDR3 region has the DNA TGTGCCAGCAGGGGAACCGGGACTAGCGGGAGCCCCACCTACAATGAGCAGTTCTTC. This codes for CASRGTGTSGSPTYNEQFF.

The chain carries TRBV7-9 and TRBJ2-7; 15 positions match TRBD2. The V gene's germline CDR1 is SEHNR and CDR2 FQNEAQ (reference sequence). The CDR3 extends over 17 amino acids. V was clipped by 5 bases and J by 0 bases; unmatched bases: 5. The CDR3 here is CASSPGLAGGFSYEQYF. Written as DNA, the CDR3 is TGTGCCAGCAGCCCGGGACTAGCGGGAGGTTTCTCCTACGAGCAGTACTTC.